Presented here are 10 T cell receptor beta chains from one specimen sequenced in a study of blood T cell repertoires in COVID-19. Clones were sequenced by immunoSEQ multiplex PCR, and TCRdb holds only the in-frame ones, with some missing. In the table there are almost 70,000 clones, about 88% of which are singletons. What was sequenced was peripheral blood. Receptor source: a woman in her fifties or sixties with active COVID-19.

The J gene is TRBJ2-3, the V gene TRBV7-2; 9 nucleotides match TRBD1. Germline CDR1 SGHTA, CDR2 FQGNSA. With 4 bases clipped from V and 4 bases from J, the junction kept 9 bases outside the gene matches. The CDR3 length is 16 residues. DNA for the CDR3: TGTGCCAGCAGCTCGACAGGGGGAGTAAGGGCAGATACGCAGTATTTT. It codes for CASSSTGGVRADTQYF. The variable domain in full, with the rest retrieved from reference TRBV7-2 and TRBJ2-3, is GAGVSQSPSNKVTEKGKDVELRCDPISGHTALYWYRQSLGQGLEFLIYFQGNSAPDKSGLPSDRFSAERTGGSVSTLTIQRTQQEDSAVYLCASSSTGGVRADTQYFGPGTRLTVL.

The V and J genes are TRBV6-1 and TRBJ2-1; unclear D gene. CDR3 length equals 15 residues. Germline values: CDR1 MNHNS, CDR2 SASEGT. Trimming took 1 base from V and 6 from J, leaving 13 bases between them. The CDR3 is CASSEVSVSGNEQFF. The DNA of the CDR3 is TGTGCCAGCAGTGAAGTGTCCGTTTCGGGCAATGAGCAGTTCTTC.

The gene calls are TRBV5-1 and TRBJ2-1; 9 positions match TRBD2. V lost 1 base and J lost 6; bases outside the gene matches: 5. Looked up from germline, CDR1 is SGHRS and CDR2 is YFSETQ. This CDR3 is 15 amino acids long. CDR3 DNA: TGCGCCAGCAGCTTGAGTCTAGCGGGACGCAATGAGCAGTTCTTC. Its protein product is CASSLSLAGRNEQFF.

The gene calls are TRBV18 and TRBJ1-1, with 7 bases identical to TRBD1. This CDR3 is 14 amino acids long. V was pared by 5 bases and J by 1 base, with 4 bases of the junction left unmatched. Germline assignment: CDR1 KGHSH and CDR2 LQKENI. The CDR3 sequence is CASSETGQNTEAFF. The CDR3 DNA reads TGTGCCAGCTCAGAGACAGGGCAGAACACTGAAGCTTTCTTT.

The chain carries TRBV11-2 and TRBJ2-5; 7 nucleotides line up with TRBD1. The CDR3 consists of 15 residues. J was trimmed by 1 base and V by 3 bases; bases with no gene match: 5. The V gene's germline CDR1 is SGHAT and CDR2 FQNNGV. The CDR3 DNA follows: TGTGCCAGCAGCTTTCGTGGACAGGTCCAAGAGACCCAGTACTTC. Translation gives CASSFRGQVQETQYF.

V is TRBV7-3 and J is TRBJ1-2, with 10 bases aligning to TRBD1. CDR3 size: 16 residues. Looked up from germline, CDR1 is SGHTA and CDR2 is FQGTGA. Trimming removed 4 bases from V and 5 bases from J; junction bases left unmatched: 10. For the CDR3, the DNA is TGTGCCAGCAGCTCGGGACAGGGGAAGACTTATTATGGCTACACCTTC. Residues: CASSSGQGKTYYGYTF.

The chain is built from TRBV4-2 and TRBJ2-1; TRBD2 aligns across 13 bases. Germline CDR1 LGHNA, CDR2 YNFKEQ. V lost 4 bases and J lost 10; bases outside the gene matches: 7. The CDR3 totals 15 residues. CDR3 bases: TGTGCCAGCAGCCCCGGACTAGCGGGAGATGGGGAGCAGTTCTTC. Translating it yields CASSPGLAGDGEQFF.

The chain has TRBV15 and TRBJ1-2; D is ambiguous. The CDR3 is 15 residues long. Germline lookup yields CDR1 LNHNV and CDR2 YYDKDF (reference sequence). The V end lost 1 base, the J end lost 0 bases, and 9 bases lay between the germline ends. The CDR3 loop is CATSRVLEANYGYTF. The CDR3 DNA sequence: TGTGCCACCAGCAGAGTGCTGGAGGCTAACTATGGCTACACCTTC.

Only one count was recorded for this clone. The chain is built from TRBV14 and TRBJ2-5, with a tentative D call TRBD2 (6 bases). The CDR3 has 18 residues. Trimming pared 0 bases from V and 5 bases from J, leaving 22 bases between. The germline V gene encodes CDR1 SGHDN and CDR2 FVKESK. CDR3 in amino acids: CASSQEKLAQPTGETQYF. The CDR3 nucleotides are TGTGCCAGCAGCCAAGAAAAACTAGCCCAACCAACGGGGGAGACCCAGTACTTC.

This clone appeared a single time. This chain uses TRBV10-1 with TRBJ2-6; perhaps TRBD2 as D (5 bases). The CDR3 spans 15 residues. Trimming took off 0 bases at V and 2 bases at J, with 5 bases between the two ends. Germline V lookup: CDR1 WNHNN, CDR2 SYGVQD (reference sequence). DNA for the CDR3: TGCGCCAGCAGTGAGTCGAGGGCTGGGGCCAACGTCCTGACTTTC. Its protein product is CASSESRAGANVLTF.